The clone carrying this T cell receptor beta chain has a count of ten or more. Its antigen is not identified. The data derive from a study of glioma-infiltrating T cells. This CDR3 has 16 amino acids. V trimming: 4 bases; J trimming: 4 bases; junction bases outside the gene matches: 10. Amplification of TCR alpha and beta CDR3 regions from RNA used iRepertoire nested multiplex PCR. For one-step reverse transcription and amplification, about 85-400 ng of tissue mRNA or PBMC total RNA was used. TCRdb re-called the multiplex PCR reads through MiXCR, storing one row per CDR3 protein. The repertoire includes about 110,000 distinct CDR3 sequences, approximately 26% of them detected once, and 35% sits in the top ten. Study results and caveats: Tissue-blood divergence was below expectation in non-neoplastic patients, above in gliomas. Very few CDR3 sequences were shared between tissue and blood.

Sequencing was performed on glioma tissue, nonneoplastic brain tissue, or PBMCs (not recorded which). The chain is built from TRBV12-3 or TRBV12-4 and TRBJ1-2, with 9 nucleotides matching TRBD1. The receptor comes from a human donor with low-grade glioma or glioblastoma, undergoing nonglioma brain surgery, or in good health (not recorded which). CDR3 coding DNA: TGTGCCAGCAGTTCGTCGGTACAGGGGGCTGGCTATGGCTACACCTTC. Protein sequence: CASSSSVQGAGYGYTF.